The following is a T cell receptor (beta chain) sequence with its context. This sample is drawn from a study of blood T cell repertoires in COVID-19. Study-wide background: Specimens from acute and convalescent COVID-19 originated in the United States, Italy and Spain. Sample material is recorded as cDNA or gDNA derived from T cells, B-cell-depleted T cells, or PBMCs.

As originally analysed: For nucleated cells, counts were estimated from reference gene primer amplification. The table came from immunoSEQ multiplex PCR; TCRdb's copy has only in-frame clones and leaves some out. That table furnishes V, J and clone size, whereas the DNA furnished D and trimming. This sample has tens of thousands of clones, with about 78% found just once. V shed 7 bases and J shed 7 bases, with 17 bases lying between them. This CDR3 has 14 amino acids. CDR1 MDHEN and CDR2 SYDVKM come from the germline V gene. The clonotype comes from a man at least 80 years old with active or convalescent COVID-19. Sequencing input: peripheral blood. V is TRBV28 and J is TRBJ2-4; possibly TRBD2 for D (6 bases). The chain's CDR3 is CASTLMGGGNIQYF. DNA of the CDR3: TGTGCCAGCACATTAATGGGGGGTGGGAACATTCAGTACTTC.